Listed below are T cell receptor beta chains from one sample, sequenced in a study of blood T cell repertoires in COVID-19. This table comes from immunoSEQ multiplex PCR, and its TCRdb copy is limited to in-frame clones, with some not included. The sample yields fewer than 350,000 clones, approximately 90% seen once. The sample consisted of PBMCs or T cells enriched from blood (not recorded which). Every receptor here comes from a man in his forties or fifties who had been exposed to COVID-19. CDR3s include the opening cysteine and the closing phenylalanine or tryptophan. The order of the fields is CDR3 protein, CDR3 DNA, D gene, J gene, V gene. A D gene is named only where the DNA matches it firmly.

CASSALGEGEQYF,TGTGCCAGCAGTGCGCTAGGGGAGGGCGAGCAGTACTTC,TRBD2,TRBJ2-7,TRBV25-1
CASSWASSSYGYTF,TGTGCCAGCAGCTGGGCGTCAAGCTCCTATGGCTACACCTTC,-,TRBJ1-2,TRBV5-6
CASASGSGANVLTF,TGTGCCAGCGCGAGCGGGTCTGGGGCCAACGTCCTGACTTTC,-,TRBJ2-6,TRBV2
CASTPGHSGANVLTF,TGTGCCAGCACCCCAGGACACTCTGGGGCCAACGTCCTGACTTTC,-,TRBJ2-6,TRBV6-5
CATSARGEGRGDTQYF,TGTGCCACCAGTGCAAGAGGGGAGGGCCGGGGAGATACGCAGTATTTT,TRBD2,TRBJ2-3,TRBV24-1
CAISPEELETQYF,TGTGCCATCAGTCCCGAGGAATTGGAGACCCAGTACTTC,-,TRBJ2-5,TRBV10-3
CASGGLFYEQYF,TGCGCCAGCGGAGGACTTTTTTACGAGCAGTACTTC,-,TRBJ2-7,TRBV5-1
CASSSLANTGELFF,TGTGCCAGTAGTAGTCTAGCGAACACCGGGGAGCTGTTTTTT,-,TRBJ2-2,TRBV19
CASSESGGHDEQYF,TGTGCCAGCAGTGAGAGCGGAGGCCATGACGAGCAGTACTTC,-,TRBJ2-7,TRBV6-1
CASTGQMNTEAFF,TGTGCCAGCACGGGACAGATGAACACTGAAGCTTTCTTT,TRBD1,TRBJ1-1,TRBV27
CASSFSLRTDTQYF,TGTGCCAGCAGCTTTTCCCTCCGCACAGATACGCAGTATTTT,-,TRBJ2-3,TRBV11-2